The present entry profiles one T cell receptor (beta chain) with its context. The entry originates in a study of blood T cell repertoires in COVID-19. Using immunoSEQ multiplex PCR, the repertoire was profiled, and TCRdb retains in-frame clones only, with some absent. The sample has fewer than 250,000 clones; nearly 90% are singletons. Germline values: CDR1 SSHAT, CDR2 FNYEAQ (reference sequence). V was pared by 2 bases and J by 5 bases, with 12 bases between. The CDR3 consists of 15 residues. Clinical history as reported by participants underpinned cohort assignment. The receptor's source is a young man who had recovered from COVID-19. Sequenced sample: PBMCs or T cells enriched from blood (not recorded which). The chain combines TRBV7-7 with TRBJ2-2, with D maybe TRBD1 (6 bases). In nucleotides, the CDR3 is TGTGCCAGCAGCTTACAACAGGGCTTTACCGGGGAGCTGTTTTTT. Its protein is CASSLQQGFTGELFF.